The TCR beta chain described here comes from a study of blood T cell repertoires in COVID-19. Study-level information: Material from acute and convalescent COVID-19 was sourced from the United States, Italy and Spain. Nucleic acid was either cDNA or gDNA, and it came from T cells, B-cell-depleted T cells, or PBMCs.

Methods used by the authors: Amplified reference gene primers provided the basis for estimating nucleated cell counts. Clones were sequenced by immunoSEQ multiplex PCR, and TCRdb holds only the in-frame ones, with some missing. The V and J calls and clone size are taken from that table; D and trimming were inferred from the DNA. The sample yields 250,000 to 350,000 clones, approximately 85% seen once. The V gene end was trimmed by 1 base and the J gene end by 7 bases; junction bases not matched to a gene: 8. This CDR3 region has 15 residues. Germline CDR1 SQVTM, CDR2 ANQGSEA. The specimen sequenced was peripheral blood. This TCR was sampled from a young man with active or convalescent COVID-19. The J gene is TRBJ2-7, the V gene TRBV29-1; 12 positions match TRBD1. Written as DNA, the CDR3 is TGCAGCGTTGAAGCTACGGGACAGGGGGCAAATGAGCAGTACTTC. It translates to CSVEATGQGANEQYF.